This TCR beta chain was profiled in a study of T-cell reconstitution after alpha-beta-depleted transplantation in children. During its preparation, the TCRbeta library received unique molecular identifiers. One entry per CDR3 protein results from TCRdb running MiXCR on the PCR reads. The sample holds almost 500,000 distinct CDR3 sequences; around an eighth are singletons and the top ten take about 5%. This CDR3 is 15 amino acids long. Trimming left V 0 bases short and J 4 bases short, with 12 bases between. Germline V gene data show CDR1 as SGHTA and CDR2 as FQGNSA. Only a few counts were recorded for this clonotype.

The sequencing here drew on PBMCs from the stem cell graft donor, taken from the stem cell graft. V is TRBV7-2 and J is TRBJ2-5; a possible D gene is TRBD1 (5 bases). The TCR was taken from a human donor who donated a stem cell graft to a child with combined immunodeficiency. Written as DNA, the CDR3 is TGTGCCAGCAGCTTAGCGCTGGGGCTGGGAGAGACCCAGTACTTC. Translating gives CASSLALGLGETQYF. The entire variable domain, with the rest obtained from reference TRBV7-2 and TRBJ2-5, is as follows: GAGVSQSPSNKVTEKGKDVELRCDPISGHTALYWYRQSLGQGLEFLIYFQGNSAPDKSGLPSDRFSAERTGGSVSTLTIQRTQQEDSAVYLCASSLALGLGETQYFGPGTRLLVL.